This T cell receptor beta chain was found in a study of blood T cell repertoires in COVID-19. Study-wide background: The origin of the acute and convalescent COVID-19 samples was the United States, Italy and Spain.

The J segment lost 2 bases and the V segment lost 3 bases, leaving 12 bases of the junction unmatched. CDR3 length equals 18 residues. Germline V CDR1 and CDR2: KGHSH, LQKENI. In the original analysis: Amplification from reference gene primers served as the basis for estimated nucleated cell counts. The data were produced by immunoSEQ multiplex PCR, yet TCRdb's version contains in-frame clones alone and is incomplete. V and J calls and clone size are copied from that table; D and trimming were computed from the DNA. The sample has under 200,000 clones, roughly 80% seen once. This clone has only one observation.

This chain links TRBV18 with TRBJ2-1; TRBD2 aligns across 8 bases. The receptor's source is a human donor with acute or convalescent COVID-19. The donor label of this sample is uncertain. Material for sequencing was peripheral blood. In DNA, the CDR3 is TGTGCCAGCTCACCTAAACCGGGAGGGCTAAGGACCTACAATGAGCAGTTCTTC. It translates to CASSPKPGGLRTYNEQFF.